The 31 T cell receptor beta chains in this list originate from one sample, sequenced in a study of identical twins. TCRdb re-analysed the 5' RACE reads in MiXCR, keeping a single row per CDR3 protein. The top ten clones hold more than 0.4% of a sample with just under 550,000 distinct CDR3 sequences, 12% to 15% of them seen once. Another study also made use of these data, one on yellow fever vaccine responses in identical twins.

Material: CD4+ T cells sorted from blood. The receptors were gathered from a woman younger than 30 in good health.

CDR3 amino acids: CASNRGFQETQYF. CDR3 in DNA: TGTGCCAGCAACAGGGGCTTTCAAGAGACCCAGTACTTC. V and J are TRBV12-3 or TRBV12-4 and TRBJ2-5, with 7 bases identical to TRBD1. The V and J ends lost 7 bases and 2 bases, in that order; junction bases with no gene match: 4. The CDR3 loop spans 13 amino acids.

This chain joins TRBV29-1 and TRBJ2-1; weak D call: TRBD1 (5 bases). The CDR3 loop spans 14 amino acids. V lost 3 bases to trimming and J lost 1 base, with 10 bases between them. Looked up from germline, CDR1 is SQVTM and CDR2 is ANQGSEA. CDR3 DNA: TGCAGCGTTGAGGATAAGGGGTCCTACAATGAGCAGTTCTTC. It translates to CSVEDKGSYNEQFF.

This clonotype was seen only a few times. The CDR3 here is CASSSGLAPRSYNEQFF. The CDR3 coding sequence is TGCGCCAGCAGCTCTGGACTAGCCCCTCGGTCCTACAATGAGCAGTTCTTC. This chain joins TRBV5-1 and TRBJ2-1, with TRBD2 identical over 8 bases. J lost 1 base, V lost 3 bases, and 9 bases had no gene match. Germline V gene data show CDR1 as SGHRS and CDR2 as YFSETQ. The CDR3 runs 17 residues. Full variable domain (missing parts from reference TRBV5-1 and TRBJ2-1): KAGVTQTPRYLIKTRGQQVTLSCSPISGHRSVSWYQQTPGQGLQFLFEYFSETQRNKGNFPGRFSGRQFSNSRSEMNVSTLELGDSALYLCASSSGLAPRSYNEQFFGPGTRLTVL.

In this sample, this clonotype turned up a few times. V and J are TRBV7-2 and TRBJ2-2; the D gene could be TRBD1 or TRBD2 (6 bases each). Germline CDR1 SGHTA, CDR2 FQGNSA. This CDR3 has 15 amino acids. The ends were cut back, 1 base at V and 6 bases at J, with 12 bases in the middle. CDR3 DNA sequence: TGTGCCAGCAGCTTAGTCGGGGGCTACGCCGGGGAGCTGTTTTTT. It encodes CASSLVGGYAGELFF.

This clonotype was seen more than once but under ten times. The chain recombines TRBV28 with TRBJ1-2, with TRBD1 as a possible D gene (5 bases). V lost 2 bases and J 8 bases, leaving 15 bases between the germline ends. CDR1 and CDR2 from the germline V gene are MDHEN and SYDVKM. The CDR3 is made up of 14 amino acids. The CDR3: CASSLGTVKGGYTF. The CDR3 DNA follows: TGTGCCAGCAGTTTAGGGACTGTCAAGGGAGGCTACACCTTC.

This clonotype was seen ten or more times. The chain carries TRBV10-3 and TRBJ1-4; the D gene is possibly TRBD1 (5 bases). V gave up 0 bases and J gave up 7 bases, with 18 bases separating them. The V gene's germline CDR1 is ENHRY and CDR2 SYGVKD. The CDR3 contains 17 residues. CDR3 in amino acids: CAISESGSGALGEKLFF. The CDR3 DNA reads TGTGCCATCAGTGAGTCCGGGTCCGGGGCGCTTGGTGAAAAACTGTTTTTT.

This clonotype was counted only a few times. The CDR3 DNA reads TGTGCCAGCAGTATCGGACTAGCGGGTTTCGCAGATACGCAGTATTTT. Protein: CASSIGLAGFADTQYF. The gene calls are TRBV6-4 and TRBJ2-3; TRBD2 matches 11 bases. With 5 bases clipped from V and 4 bases from J, the junction kept 8 bases outside the gene matches. This CDR3 is built from 16 residues. CDR1 and CDR2 (germline): MRHNA, SNTAGT.

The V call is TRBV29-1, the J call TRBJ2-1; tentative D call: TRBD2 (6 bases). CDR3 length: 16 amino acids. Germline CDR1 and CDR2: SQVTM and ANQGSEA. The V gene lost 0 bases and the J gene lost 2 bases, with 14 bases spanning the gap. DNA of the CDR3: TGCAGCGTTGAAGATCGGCGGGGAGTGACCTACAATGAGCAGTTCTTC. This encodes CSVEDRRGVTYNEQFF.

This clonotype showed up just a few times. CDR3 amino acids: CSARGPGQGNTEAFF. The CDR3 nucleotides are TGCAGTGCTAGAGGGCCGGGACAGGGGAACACTGAAGCTTTCTTT. V is TRBV20-1 and J is TRBJ1-1, with 9 bases matching TRBD1. The germline V gene has CDR1 DFQATT and CDR2 SNEGSKA (reference sequence). The ends lost 1 base at V and 1 base at J; junction bases unmatched: 4. The CDR3 covers 15 residues.

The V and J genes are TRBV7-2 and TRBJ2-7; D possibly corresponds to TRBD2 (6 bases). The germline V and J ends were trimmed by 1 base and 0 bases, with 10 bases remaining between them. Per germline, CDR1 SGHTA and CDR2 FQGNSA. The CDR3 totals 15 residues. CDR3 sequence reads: CASSLGAGSSYEQYF. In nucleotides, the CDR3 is TGTGCCAGCAGCTTAGGGGCGGGGAGCTCCTACGAGCAGTACTTC.

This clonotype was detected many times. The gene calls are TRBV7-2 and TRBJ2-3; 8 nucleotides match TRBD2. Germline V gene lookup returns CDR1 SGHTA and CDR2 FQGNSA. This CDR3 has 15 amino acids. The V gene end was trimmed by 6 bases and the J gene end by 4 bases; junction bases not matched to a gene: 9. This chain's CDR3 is CASSSLSGSADTQYF. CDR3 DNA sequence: TGTGCCAGCAGTTCCTTGAGCGGGAGTGCAGATACGCAGTATTTT.

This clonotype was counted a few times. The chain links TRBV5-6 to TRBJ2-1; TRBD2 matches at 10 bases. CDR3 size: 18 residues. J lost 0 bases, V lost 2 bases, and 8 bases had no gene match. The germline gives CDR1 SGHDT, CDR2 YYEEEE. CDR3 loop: CASSFGGTSANSYNEQFF. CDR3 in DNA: TGTGCCAGCAGCTTTGGGGGGACTAGCGCCAACTCCTACAATGAGCAGTTCTTC.

CDR3 residues: CASSFGGDQNIQYF. The CDR3 DNA reads as TGCGCCAGCAGCTTCGGGGGCGACCAAAACATTCAGTACTTC. The J gene is TRBJ2-4, the V gene TRBV5-1; either TRBD1 or TRBD2 may supply D (6 bases each). Trimming shortened V by 2 bases and J by 5 bases, and 11 bases separated the two germline ends. The CDR3 is 14 amino acids. Germline assignment: CDR1 SGHRS and CDR2 YFSETQ.

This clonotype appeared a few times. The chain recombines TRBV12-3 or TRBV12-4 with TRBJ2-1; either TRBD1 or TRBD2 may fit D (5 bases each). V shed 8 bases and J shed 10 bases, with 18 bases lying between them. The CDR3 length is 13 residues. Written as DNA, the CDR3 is TGTGCCAGCGGAAGGCCCGGACGGGACGAGCAGTTCTTC. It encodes CASGRPGRDEQFF.

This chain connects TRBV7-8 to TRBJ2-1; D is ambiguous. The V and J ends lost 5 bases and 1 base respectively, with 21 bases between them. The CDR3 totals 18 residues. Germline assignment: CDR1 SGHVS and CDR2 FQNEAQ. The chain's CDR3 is CASSPPPDWTFSYNEQFF. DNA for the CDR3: TGTGCCAGCAGCCCCCCGCCCGACTGGACGTTTTCCTACAATGAGCAGTTCTTC.

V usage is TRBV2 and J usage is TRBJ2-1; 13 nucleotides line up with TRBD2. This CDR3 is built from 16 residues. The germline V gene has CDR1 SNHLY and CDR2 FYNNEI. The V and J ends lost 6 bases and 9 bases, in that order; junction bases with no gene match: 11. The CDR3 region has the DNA TGTGCCAGCAGGCGCAAGACTAGCGGGGGGCAGGGTGAGCAGTTCTTC. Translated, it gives CASRRKTSGGQGEQFF. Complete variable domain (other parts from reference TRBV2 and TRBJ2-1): EPEVTQTPSHQVTQMGQEVILRCVPISNHLYFYWYRQILGQKVEFLVSFYNNEISEKSEIFDDQFSVERPDGSNFTLKIRSTKLEDSAMYFCASRRKTSGGQGEQFFGPGTRLTVL.

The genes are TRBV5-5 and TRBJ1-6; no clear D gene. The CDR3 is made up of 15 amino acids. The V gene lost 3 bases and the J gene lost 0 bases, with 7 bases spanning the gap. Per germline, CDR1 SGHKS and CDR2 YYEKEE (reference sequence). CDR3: CASSSSRSYNSPLHF. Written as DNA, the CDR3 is TGTGCCAGCAGCTCGAGTCGCTCCTATAATTCACCCCTCCACTTT. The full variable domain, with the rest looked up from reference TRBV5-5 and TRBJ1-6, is DAGVTQSPTHLIKTRGQQVTLRCSPISGHKSVSWYQQVLGQGPQFIFQYYEKEERGRGNFPDRFSARQFPNYSSELNVNALLLGDSALYLCASSSSRSYNSPLHFGNGTRLTVT.

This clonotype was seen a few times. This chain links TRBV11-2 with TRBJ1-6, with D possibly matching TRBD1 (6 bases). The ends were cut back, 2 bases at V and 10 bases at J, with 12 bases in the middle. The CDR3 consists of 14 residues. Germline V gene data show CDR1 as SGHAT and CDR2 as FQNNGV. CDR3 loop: CASSLHPGQSPLHF. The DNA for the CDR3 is TGTGCCAGCAGCTTACATCCAGGACAGTCACCCCTCCACTTT.

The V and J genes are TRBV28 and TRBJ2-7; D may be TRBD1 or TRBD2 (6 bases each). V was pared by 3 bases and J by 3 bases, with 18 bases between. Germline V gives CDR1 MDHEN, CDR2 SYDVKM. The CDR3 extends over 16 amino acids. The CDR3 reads CASSLEGDRQHYEQYF. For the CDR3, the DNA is TGTGCCAGCAGTTTGGAGGGAGACAGGCAACACTACGAGCAGTACTTC.

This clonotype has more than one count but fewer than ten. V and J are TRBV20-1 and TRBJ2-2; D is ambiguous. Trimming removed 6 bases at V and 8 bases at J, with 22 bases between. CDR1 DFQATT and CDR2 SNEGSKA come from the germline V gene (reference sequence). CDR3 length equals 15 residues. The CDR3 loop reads CSAFYGGRPRGELFF. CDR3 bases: TGCAGTGCCTTCTATGGTGGACGTCCCAGGGGGGAGCTGTTTTTT.

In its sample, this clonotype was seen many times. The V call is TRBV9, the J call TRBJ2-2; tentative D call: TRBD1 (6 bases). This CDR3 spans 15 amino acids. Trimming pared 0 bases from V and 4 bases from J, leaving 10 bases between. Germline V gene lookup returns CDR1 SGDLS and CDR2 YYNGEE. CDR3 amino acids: CASSVVQGGTGELFF. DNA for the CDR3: TGTGCCAGCAGCGTAGTACAGGGCGGCACCGGGGAGCTGTTTTTT.

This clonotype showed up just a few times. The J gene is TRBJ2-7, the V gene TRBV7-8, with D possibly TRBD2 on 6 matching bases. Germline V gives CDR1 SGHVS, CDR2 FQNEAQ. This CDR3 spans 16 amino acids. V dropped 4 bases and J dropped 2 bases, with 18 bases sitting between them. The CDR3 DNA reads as TGTGCCAGCAGCTCCCAAGGAGGAGTAGCGGCCTACGAGCAGTACGTC. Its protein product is CASSSQGGVAAYEQYV.

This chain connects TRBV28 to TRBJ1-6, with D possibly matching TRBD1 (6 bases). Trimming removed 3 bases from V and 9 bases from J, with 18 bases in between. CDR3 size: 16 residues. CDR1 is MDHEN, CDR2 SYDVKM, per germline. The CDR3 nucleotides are TGTGCCAGCAGTTTCTACGGACAGCAAGGGACTTCACCCCTCCACTTT. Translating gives CASSFYGQQGTSPLHF.

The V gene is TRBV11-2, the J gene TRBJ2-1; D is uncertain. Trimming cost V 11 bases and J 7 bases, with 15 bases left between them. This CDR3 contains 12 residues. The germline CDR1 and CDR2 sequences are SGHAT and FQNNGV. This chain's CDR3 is CAGLKGGNEQFF. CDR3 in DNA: TGTGCCGGGCTTAAAGGTGGGAATGAGCAGTTCTTC.

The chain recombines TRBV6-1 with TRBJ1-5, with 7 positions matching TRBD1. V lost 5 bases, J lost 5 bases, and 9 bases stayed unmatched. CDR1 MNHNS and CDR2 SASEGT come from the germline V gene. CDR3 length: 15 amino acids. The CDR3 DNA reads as TGTGCCAGCAGTCGAACAGGGGTCCGGGATCAGCCCCAGCATTTT. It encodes CASSRTGVRDQPQHF.

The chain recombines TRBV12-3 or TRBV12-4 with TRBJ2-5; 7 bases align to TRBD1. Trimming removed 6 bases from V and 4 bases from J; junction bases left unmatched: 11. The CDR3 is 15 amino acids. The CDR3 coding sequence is TGTGCCAGCAGCCGGGACAGAAGGTTAGGAGAGACCCAGTACTTC. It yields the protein CASSRDRRLGETQYF.

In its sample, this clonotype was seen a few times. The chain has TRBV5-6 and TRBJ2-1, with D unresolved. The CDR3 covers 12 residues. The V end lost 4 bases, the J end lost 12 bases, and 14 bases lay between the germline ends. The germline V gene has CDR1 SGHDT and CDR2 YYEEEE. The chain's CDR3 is CASSPNTGGQFF. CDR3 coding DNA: TGTGCCAGCAGCCCCAACACCGGCGGGCAGTTCTTC.

The CDR3 sequence is CASMDRGRSYEQYF. CDR3 sequence (DNA): TGTGCCAGCATGGACAGGGGACGCTCCTACGAGCAGTACTTC. The rearrangement uses TRBV28 and TRBJ2-7; 9 bases match TRBD1. The CDR3 contains 14 residues. The V segment lost 7 bases and the J segment 0 bases; nucleotides outside the gene matches: 4. Germline V lookup: CDR1 MDHEN, CDR2 SYDVKM.

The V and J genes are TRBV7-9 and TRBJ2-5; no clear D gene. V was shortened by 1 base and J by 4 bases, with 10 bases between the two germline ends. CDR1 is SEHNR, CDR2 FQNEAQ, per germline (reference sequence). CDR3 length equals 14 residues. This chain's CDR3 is CASSLVPDRETQYF. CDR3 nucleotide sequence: TGTGCCAGCAGCTTAGTCCCAGACCGAGAGACCCAGTACTTC.

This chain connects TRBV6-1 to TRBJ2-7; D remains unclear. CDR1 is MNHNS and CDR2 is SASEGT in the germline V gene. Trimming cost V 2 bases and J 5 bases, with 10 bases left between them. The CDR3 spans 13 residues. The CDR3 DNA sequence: TGTGCCAGCAGTGAAACACTGGCAAACGAGCAGTACTTC. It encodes CASSETLANEQYF.

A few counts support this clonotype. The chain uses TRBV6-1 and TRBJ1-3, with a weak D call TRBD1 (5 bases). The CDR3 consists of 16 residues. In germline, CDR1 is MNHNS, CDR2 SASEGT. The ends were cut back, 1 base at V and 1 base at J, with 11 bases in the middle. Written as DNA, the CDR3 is TGTGCCAGCAGTGAAGGGGCAGGGAAGTCTGGAAACACCATATATTTT. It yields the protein CASSEGAGKSGNTIYF.